This TCR beta chain was captured in a study of T cell responses to AZD1222 COVID-19 vaccine. Study-level results: In the spike-specific TCR repertoire, nearly half reportedly target unmutated variant regions. The study identified only 6 or 7 AZD1222 recipients as seropositive at baseline. Donors were largely white British and mainly female; clonal diversity was possibly underestimated.

The assay was immunoSEQ multiplex PCR, and TCRdb's table has in-frame clones only and misses some. In the table there are over 130,000 clones, roughly 92% of which are singletons. A note on this clone: Its antigen is as yet unknown.

CDR3 length: 18 residues. Germline lookup yields CDR1 MNHEY and CDR2 SVGEGT. V was clipped by 6 bases and J by 5 bases; unmatched bases: 17. The specimen was peripheral blood, collected 28 days after the second AZD1222 dose. The chain links TRBV6-2 or TRBV6-3 to TRBJ1-5; 9 nucleotides agree with TRBD1. The source is an adult who received the AZD1222 COVID-19 vaccine. CDR3 DNA sequence: TGTGCCAGCAGCGCAATACCTTGGGCGACAGGGGGATATCAGCCCCAGCATTTT. Translating it yields CASSAIPWATGGYQPQHF.